This T cell receptor beta chain was captured by sequencing in a study of technical replicates of blood from a few donors. The assay was immunoSEQ multiplex PCR, and TCRdb's table has in-frame clones only and misses some. Of approximately 88,000 clones in the sample, roughly 93% were seen once. This CDR3 has 14 residues. Germline V CDR1 and CDR2: LNHDA, SQIVND (reference sequence). The trim removed 6 bases at V and 2 bases at J, leaving 5 bases unmatched. The sequencing input was T cells isolated from PBMCs. This chain joins TRBV19 and TRBJ2-5, with 8 bases identical to TRBD1. This TCR was recovered from a human donor in good health. This CDR3 is CASSPTGDQETQYF. CDR3 coding DNA: TGTGCCAGTAGCCCGACAGGGGATCAAGAGACCCAGTACTTC.